These T cell receptor beta chains were read from a single sample in a study of cytomegalovirus exposure and HLA in healthy donors. Here immunoSEQ multiplex PCR was the method, and the copy in TCRdb shows in-frame clones only, minus some. The table has around 210,000 clones, around 86% seen once. Sequenced: PBMCs. These receptors all stem from a woman between 35 and 50 years old in good health and CMV-seronegative. Each CDR3 is given with its conserved first and last residue. The D gene is left open where the match is weak. Size values are once, few and many counts, or a class for expanded clones, and some rows have none.

j_call clone_size v_call d_call cdr3_aa cdr3_nt
TRBJ2-3 . TRBV7-3 . CASSLMEADTQYF TGTGCCAGCAGCTTAATGGAGGCAGATACGCAGTATTTT
TRBJ2-4 . TRBV10-1 TRBD2 CASSESRTSLQYF TGCGCCAGCAGTGAGTCTCGGACTAGCCTGCAGTACTTC
TRBJ1-1 few TRBV19 . CASTSIGSLFDGTEAFF TGTGCCAGTACCTCAATAGGATCCTTGTTCGACGGGACTGAAGCTTTCTTT
TRBJ2-3 . TRBV9 TRBD2 CASSIAGLTDTQYF TGTGCCAGCAGCATAGCGGGACTAACAGATACGCAGTATTTT
TRBJ1-4 . TRBV18 . CASSPGGSKDEKLFF TGTGCCAGCTCACCGGGTGGGAGTAAAGATGAAAAACTGTTTTTT
TRBJ1-2 . TRBV30 . CAWREGGYGYTF TGTGCCTGGAGGGAGGGTGGTTATGGCTACACCTTC
TRBJ2-7 . TRBV2 TRBD2 CASSRTSGRVAFSREYF TGTGCCAGCAGTAGGACTAGCGGGAGGGTCGCATTCTCGAGGGAGTACTTC
TRBJ1-1 . TRBV9 . CASSGTTGGTEAFF TGTGCCAGCAGCGGGACTACGGGGGGGACTGAAGCTTTCTTT
TRBJ1-1 . TRBV29-1 . CSVVTQLNTEAFF TGCAGCGTTGTTACCCAGTTGAACACTGAAGCTTTCTTT
TRBJ2-2 . TRBV7-2 . CASSRTENTGELFF TGTGCCAGCTCCCGGACAGAGAACACCGGGGAGCTGTTTTTT
TRBJ1-1 . TRBV6-6 . CASSYYEGAAFF TGTGCCAGCAGTTACTACGAGGGAGCAGCTTTCTTT
TRBJ2-3 . TRBV28 TRBD1 CASSKTGAGTDTQYF TGTGCCAGCAGCAAGACAGGGGCCGGCACAGATACGCAGTATTTT
TRBJ2-7 . TRBV27 TRBD2 CASSFSAGETYEQYF TGTGCCAGCAGTTTCTCAGCGGGAGAAACCTACGAGCAGTACTTC
TRBJ2-7 . TRBV6-5 TRBD2 CASSYASGSSYEQYF TGTGCCAGCAGTTACGCTAGCGGGAGCTCCTACGAGCAGTACTTC
TRBJ2-7 . TRBV11-2 TRBD2 CASRVGQASGSYEQYF TGTGCCAGCAGGGTTGGCCAGGCTAGCGGATCCTACGAGCAGTACTTC
TRBJ2-7 . TRBV27 TRBD1 CASSFQTGGEQYF TGTGCCAGCAGTTTCCAGACAGGGGGTGAGCAGTACTTC
TRBJ2-3 . TRBV9 . CASSGGEEAGRALSTDTQYF TGTGCCAGCAGCGGTGGTGAGGAGGCGGGAAGGGCCCTTAGCACAGATACGCAGTATTTT
TRBJ1-5 . TRBV21-1 . CASSNDARDSNQPQHF TGTGCCAGCAGCAATGACGCCAGGGATAGCAATCAGCCCCAGCATTTT
TRBJ2-7 . TRBV9 TRBD2 CASSVGAGGIYEQYF TGTGCCAGCAGCGTAGGGGCGGGAGGTATCTACGAGCAGTACTTC
TRBJ2-7 . TRBV7-6 TRBD2 CASSPRGLLAGNSYEQYF TGTGCCAGCAGCCCTCGGGGCCTACTAGCGGGAAACTCCTACGAGCAGTACTTC
TRBJ1-1 . TRBV25-1 . CASSDRYRDWAFF TGTGCCAGCAGTGATCGTTACCGGGATTGGGCTTTCTTT
TRBJ1-2 . TRBV2 . CASSLAGVGGYTF TGTGCCAGCAGCCTGGCAGGGGTTGGTGGCTACACCTTC
TRBJ1-1 . TRBV7-6 . CASSLVAGSEAFF TGTGCCAGCAGCTTAGTAGCTGGGTCTGAAGCTTTCTTT
TRBJ1-3 . TRBV15 . CATSREQTGGDTIYF TGTGCCACCAGCAGAGAGCAGACTGGCGGGGACACCATATATTTT
TRBJ1-2 . TRBV9 TRBD1 CASSAPSPPGQGPYGYTF TGTGCCAGCAGCGCCCCGAGTCCGCCGGGACAGGGGCCTTATGGCTACACCTTC
TRBJ1-1 . TRBV18 . CASLQGMNTEAFF TGTGCCAGCCTACAGGGCATGAACACTGAAGCTTTCTTT
TRBJ2-7 . TRBV5-5 . CASSLRPLVTYEQYF TGTGCCAGCAGCTTGCGCCCGCTAGTGACGTACGAGCAGTACTTC
TRBJ2-1 . TRBV7-3 TRBD2 CASSLISSGYNNEQFF TGTGCCAGCAGCTTAATATCTAGCGGGTATAACAATGAGCAGTTCTTC